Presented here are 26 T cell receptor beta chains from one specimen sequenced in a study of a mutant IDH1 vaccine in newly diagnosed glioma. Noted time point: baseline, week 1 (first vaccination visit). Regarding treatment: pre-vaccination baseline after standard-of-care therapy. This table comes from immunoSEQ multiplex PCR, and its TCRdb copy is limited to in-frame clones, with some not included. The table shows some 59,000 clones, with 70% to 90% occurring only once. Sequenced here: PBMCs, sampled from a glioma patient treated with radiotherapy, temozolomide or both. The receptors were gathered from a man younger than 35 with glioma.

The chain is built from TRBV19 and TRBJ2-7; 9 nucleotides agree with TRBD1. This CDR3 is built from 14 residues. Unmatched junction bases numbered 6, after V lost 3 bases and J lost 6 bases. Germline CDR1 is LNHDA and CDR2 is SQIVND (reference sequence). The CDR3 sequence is CASSIWDRDGEQYF. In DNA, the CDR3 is TGTGCCAGTAGTATCTGGGACAGGGATGGCGAGCAGTACTTC.

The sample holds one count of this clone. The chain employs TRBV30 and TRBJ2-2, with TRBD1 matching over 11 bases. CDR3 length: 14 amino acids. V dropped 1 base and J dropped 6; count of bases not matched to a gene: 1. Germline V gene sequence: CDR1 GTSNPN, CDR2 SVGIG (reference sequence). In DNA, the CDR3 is TGTGCCTGGAGTGGGGACAGGGGGTCCGGGGAGCTGTTTTTT. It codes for CAWSGDRGSGELFF.

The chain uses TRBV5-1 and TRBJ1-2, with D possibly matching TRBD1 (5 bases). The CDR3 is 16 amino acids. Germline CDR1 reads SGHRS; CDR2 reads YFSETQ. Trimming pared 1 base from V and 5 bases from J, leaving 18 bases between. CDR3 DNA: TGCGCCAGCAGCTTGTCAGGGTCGGCTCTAAGGTATGGCTACACCTTC. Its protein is CASSLSGSALRYGYTF.

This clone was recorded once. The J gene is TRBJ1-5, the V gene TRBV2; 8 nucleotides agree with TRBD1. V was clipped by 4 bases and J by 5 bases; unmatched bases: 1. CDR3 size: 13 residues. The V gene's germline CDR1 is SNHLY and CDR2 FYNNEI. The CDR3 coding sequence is TGTGCCAGCAGTGGACAGGGGTATCAGCCCCAGCATTTT. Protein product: CASSGQGYQPQHF.

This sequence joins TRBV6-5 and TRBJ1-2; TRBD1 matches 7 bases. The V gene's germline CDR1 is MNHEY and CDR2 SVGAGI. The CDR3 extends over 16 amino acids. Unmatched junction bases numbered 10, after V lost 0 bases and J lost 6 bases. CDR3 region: CASSYSTETGMDGYTF. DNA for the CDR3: TGTGCCAGCAGTTACTCGACGGAGACAGGGATGGATGGCTACACCTTC.

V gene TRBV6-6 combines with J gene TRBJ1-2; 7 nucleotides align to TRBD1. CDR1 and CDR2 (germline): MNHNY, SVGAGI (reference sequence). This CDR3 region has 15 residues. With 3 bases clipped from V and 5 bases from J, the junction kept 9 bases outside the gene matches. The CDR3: CASSYRQGLNYGYTF. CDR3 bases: TGTGCCAGCAGTTATAGACAGGGACTTAATTATGGCTACACCTTC.

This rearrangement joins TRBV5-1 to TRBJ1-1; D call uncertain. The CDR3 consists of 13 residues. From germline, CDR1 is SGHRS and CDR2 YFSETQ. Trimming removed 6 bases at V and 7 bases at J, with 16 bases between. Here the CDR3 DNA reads TGCGCCAGCACCCCTTCGGGGTCCATTGAAGCTTTCTTT. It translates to CASTPSGSIEAFF.

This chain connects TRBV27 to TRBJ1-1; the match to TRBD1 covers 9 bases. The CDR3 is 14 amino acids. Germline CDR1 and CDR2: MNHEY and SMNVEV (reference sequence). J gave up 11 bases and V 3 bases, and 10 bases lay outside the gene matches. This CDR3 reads CASSLGQGGGTAFF. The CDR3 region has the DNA TGTGCCAGCAGTTTGGGACAGGGCGGGGGGACGGCTTTCTTT.

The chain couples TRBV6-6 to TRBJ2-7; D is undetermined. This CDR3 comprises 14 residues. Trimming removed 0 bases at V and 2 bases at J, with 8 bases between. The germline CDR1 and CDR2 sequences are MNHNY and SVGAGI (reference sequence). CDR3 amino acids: CASSYSSRAYEQYF. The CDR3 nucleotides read TGTGCCAGCAGTTACTCGAGCAGAGCCTACGAGCAGTACTTC.

CDR3 DNA sequence: TGCGCCAGCAGCCAAGACCGACTATCCACTGAAGCTTTCTTT. It translates to CASSQDRLSTEAFF. The gene calls are TRBV4-3 and TRBJ1-1; D ambiguous. Germline V lookup: CDR1 LGHNA, CDR2 YSLEER. V shed 0 bases and J shed 4 bases, with 9 bases lying between them. The CDR3 extends over 14 amino acids.

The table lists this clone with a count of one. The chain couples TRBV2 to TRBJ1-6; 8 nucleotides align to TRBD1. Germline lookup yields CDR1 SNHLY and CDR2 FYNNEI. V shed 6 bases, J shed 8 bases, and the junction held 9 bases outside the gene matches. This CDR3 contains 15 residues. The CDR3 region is CASRHEGQGYSPLHF. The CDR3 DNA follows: TGTGCCAGCAGACACGAAGGACAGGGATATTCACCCCTCCACTTT. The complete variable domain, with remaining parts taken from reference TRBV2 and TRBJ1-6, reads EPEVTQTPSHQVTQMGQEVILRCVPISNHLYFYWYRQILGQKVEFLVSFYNNEISEKSEIFDDQFSVERPDGSNFTLKIRSTKLEDSAMYFCASRHEGQGYSPLHFGNGTRLTVT.

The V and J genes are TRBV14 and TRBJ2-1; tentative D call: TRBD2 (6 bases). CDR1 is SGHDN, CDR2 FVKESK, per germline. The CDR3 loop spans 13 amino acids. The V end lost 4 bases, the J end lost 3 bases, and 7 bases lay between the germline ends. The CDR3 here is CASSLGSYNEQFF. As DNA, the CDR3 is TGTGCCAGCAGCCTCGGGAGCTACAATGAGCAGTTCTTC.

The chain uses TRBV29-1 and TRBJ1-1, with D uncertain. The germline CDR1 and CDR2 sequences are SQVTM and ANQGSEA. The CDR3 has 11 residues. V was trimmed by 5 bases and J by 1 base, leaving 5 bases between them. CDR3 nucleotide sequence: TGCAGCGTTCCCGGGAACACTGAAGCTTTCTTT. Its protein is CSVPGNTEAFF.

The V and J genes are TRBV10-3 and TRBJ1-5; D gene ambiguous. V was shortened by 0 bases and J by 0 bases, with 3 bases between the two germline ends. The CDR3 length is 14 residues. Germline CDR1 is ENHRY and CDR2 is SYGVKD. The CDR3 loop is CAISESDSNQPQHF. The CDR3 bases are TGTGCCATCAGTGAGTCAGATAGCAATCAGCCCCAGCATTTT.

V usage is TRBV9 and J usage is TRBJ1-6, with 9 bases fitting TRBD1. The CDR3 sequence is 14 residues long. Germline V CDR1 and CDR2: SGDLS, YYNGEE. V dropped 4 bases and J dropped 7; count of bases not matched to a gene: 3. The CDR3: CASSPGQGNSPLHF. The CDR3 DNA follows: TGTGCCAGCAGCCCGGGACAGGGCAATTCACCCCTCCACTTT.

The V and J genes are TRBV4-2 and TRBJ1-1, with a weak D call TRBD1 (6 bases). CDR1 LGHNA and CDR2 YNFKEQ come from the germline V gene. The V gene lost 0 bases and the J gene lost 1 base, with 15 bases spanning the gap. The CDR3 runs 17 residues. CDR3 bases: TGTGCCAGCAGCCAAGAGGGAGTTGACAGGAGGAACACTGAAGCTTTCTTT. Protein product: CASSQEGVDRRNTEAFF.

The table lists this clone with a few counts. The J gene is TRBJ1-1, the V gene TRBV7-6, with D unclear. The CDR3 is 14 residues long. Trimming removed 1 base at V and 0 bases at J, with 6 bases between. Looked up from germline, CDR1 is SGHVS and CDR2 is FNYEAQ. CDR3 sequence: CASSLERLNTEAFF. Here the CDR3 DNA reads TGTGCCAGCAGCTTAGAGAGATTGAACACTGAAGCTTTCTTT.

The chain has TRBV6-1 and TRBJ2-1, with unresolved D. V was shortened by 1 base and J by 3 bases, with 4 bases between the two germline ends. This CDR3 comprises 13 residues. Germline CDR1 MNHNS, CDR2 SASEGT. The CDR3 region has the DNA TGTGCCAGCAGTGAAGGGAGCTACAATGAGCAGTTCTTC. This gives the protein CASSEGSYNEQFF.

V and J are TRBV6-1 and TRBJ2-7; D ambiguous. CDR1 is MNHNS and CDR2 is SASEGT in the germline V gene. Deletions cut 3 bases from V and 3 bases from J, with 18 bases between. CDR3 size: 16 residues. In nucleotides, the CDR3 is TGTGCCAGCAGTGAGGCTTCGTTAGGGAACCTCTACGAGCAGTACTTC. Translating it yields CASSEASLGNLYEQYF.

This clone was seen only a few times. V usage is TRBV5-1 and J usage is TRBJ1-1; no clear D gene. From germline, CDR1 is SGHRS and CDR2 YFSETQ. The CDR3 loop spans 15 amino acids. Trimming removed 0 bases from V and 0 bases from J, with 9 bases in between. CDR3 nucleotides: TGCGCCAGCAGCTTGGAACAAGCCCTGAACACTGAAGCTTTCTTT. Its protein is CASSLEQALNTEAFF. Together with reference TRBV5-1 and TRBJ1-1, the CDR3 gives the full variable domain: KAGVTQTPRYLIKTRGQQVTLSCSPISGHRSVSWYQQTPGQGLQFLFEYFSETQRNKGNFPGRFSGRQFSNSRSEMNVSTLELGDSALYLCASSLEQALNTEAFFGQGTRLTVV.

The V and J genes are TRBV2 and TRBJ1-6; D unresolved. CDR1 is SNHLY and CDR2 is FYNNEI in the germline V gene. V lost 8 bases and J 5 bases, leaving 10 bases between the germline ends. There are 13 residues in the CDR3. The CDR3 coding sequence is TGTGCCAGCGGCCCGGAAAATAATTCACCCCTCCACTTT. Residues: CASGPENNSPLHF.

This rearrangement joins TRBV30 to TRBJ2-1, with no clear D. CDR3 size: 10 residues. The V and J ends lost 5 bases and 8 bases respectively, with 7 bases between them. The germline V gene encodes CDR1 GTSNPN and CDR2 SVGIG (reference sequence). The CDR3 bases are TGTGCCTGGGGATTCCATGAGCAGTTCTTC. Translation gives CAWGFHEQFF.

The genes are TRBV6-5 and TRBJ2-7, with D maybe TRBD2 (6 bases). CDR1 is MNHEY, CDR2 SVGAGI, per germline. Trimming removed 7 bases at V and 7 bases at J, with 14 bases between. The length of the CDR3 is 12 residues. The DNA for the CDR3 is TGTGCCAGCACCACACTTGGGGGGGAGCAGTACTTC. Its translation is CASTTLGGEQYF.

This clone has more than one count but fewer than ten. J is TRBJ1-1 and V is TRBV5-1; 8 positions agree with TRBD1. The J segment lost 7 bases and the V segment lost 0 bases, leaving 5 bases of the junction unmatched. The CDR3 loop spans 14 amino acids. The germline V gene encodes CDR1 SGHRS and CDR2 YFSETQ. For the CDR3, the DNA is TGCGCCAGCAGCTTGGGACAGGGGACAATTGAAGCTTTCTTT. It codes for CASSLGQGTIEAFF.

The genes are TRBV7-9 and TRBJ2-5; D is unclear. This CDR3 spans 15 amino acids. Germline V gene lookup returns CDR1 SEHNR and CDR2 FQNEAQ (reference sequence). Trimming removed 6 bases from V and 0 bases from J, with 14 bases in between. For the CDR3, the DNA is TGTGCCAGCAGAGCTTACCCTACGAACCAAGAGACCCAGTACTTC. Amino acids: CASRAYPTNQETQYF.

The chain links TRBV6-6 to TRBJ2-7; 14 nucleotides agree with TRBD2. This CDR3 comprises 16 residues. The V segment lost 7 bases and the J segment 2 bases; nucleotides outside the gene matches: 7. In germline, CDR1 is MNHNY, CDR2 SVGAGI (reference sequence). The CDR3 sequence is CASTPGLAGAAYEQYF. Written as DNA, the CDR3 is TGTGCCAGCACCCCGGGACTAGCGGGAGCGGCCTACGAGCAGTACTTC.